These T cell receptor beta chains were read from a single sample in a study of blood T cell repertoires in COVID-19. Produced via immunoSEQ multiplex PCR; TCRdb's table is partial and in-frame only. The sample has about 62,000 clones; roughly 80% are singletons. Sequencing input: peripheral blood. All receptors come from a woman in her fifties or sixties with active or convalescent COVID-19. Each CDR3 is given with its conserved first and last residue. The D gene is left open where the match is weak. Size is stated for part of the rows, as once, few or many counts, or as a class when the clone is expanded.

clone_size: -; v_call: TRBV7-6; j_call: TRBJ2-7; d_call: TRBD2; cdr3_nt: TGTGCCAGCAGCCAGTCGGGGGAGGGATCCGAGCAGTACTTC; cdr3_aa: CASSQSGEGSEQYF
clone_size: -; v_call: TRBV21-1; j_call: TRBJ2-2; d_call: -; cdr3_nt: TGTGCCAGCAGCAAAGCTAGAGCGGGGGACCCCACCGGGGAGCTGTTTTTT; cdr3_aa: CASSKARAGDPTGELFF
clone_size: few; v_call: TRBV15; j_call: TRBJ1-2; d_call: TRBD1; cdr3_nt: TGTGCCACCAGCAGCCTTCAGGGGGCGGGTGGCTACACCTTC; cdr3_aa: CATSSLQGAGGYTF
clone_size: -; v_call: TRBV19; j_call: TRBJ1-4; d_call: TRBD1; cdr3_nt: TGTGCCAGTAGCGCCGGGACAGGCGATGAAAAACTGTTTTTT; cdr3_aa: CASSAGTGDEKLFF
clone_size: -; v_call: TRBV7-2; j_call: TRBJ2-1; d_call: TRBD2; cdr3_nt: TGTGCCAGCAGCCGGACTAGCGGCTACAATGAGCAGTTCTTC; cdr3_aa: CASSRTSGYNEQFF
clone_size: -; v_call: TRBV7-3; j_call: TRBJ2-3; d_call: -; cdr3_nt: TGTGCCAGCAGCTTAACGAACAGCGATACGCAGTATTTT; cdr3_aa: CASSLTNSDTQYF
clone_size: -; v_call: TRBV6-5; j_call: TRBJ1-2; d_call: -; cdr3_nt: TGTGCCACCCAGGGGTTATCCCCCGGAGGCTACACCTTC; cdr3_aa: CATQGLSPGGYTF
clone_size: -; v_call: TRBV3-1/TRBV3-2; j_call: TRBJ1-1; d_call: -; cdr3_nt: TGTGCCAGCAGCCAAGTAAGGGGTTTGGGCACTGAAGCTTTCTTT; cdr3_aa: CASSQVRGLGTEAFF
clone_size: -; v_call: TRBV7-2; j_call: TRBJ2-7; d_call: TRBD2; cdr3_nt: TGTGCCAGCAGCTCGCGGGGGAACGAGCAGTACTTC; cdr3_aa: CASSSRGNEQYF
clone_size: -; v_call: TRBV27; j_call: TRBJ1-1; d_call: TRBD1; cdr3_nt: TGTGCCAGCAGTTCCGGGACAGGGGGGATGAACACTGAAGCTTTCTTT; cdr3_aa: CASSSGTGGMNTEAFF
clone_size: few; v_call: TRBV20-1; j_call: TRBJ2-7; d_call: -; cdr3_nt: TGCAGTGCTAGCGGGAGCTACGAGCAGTACTTC; cdr3_aa: CSASGSYEQYF
clone_size: once; v_call: TRBV15; j_call: TRBJ2-6; d_call: -; cdr3_nt: TGTGCCACCAGCAGAGTGAGAGCGATATCTGGGGCCAACGTCCTGACTTTC; cdr3_aa: CATSRVRAISGANVLTF
clone_size: -; v_call: TRBV9; j_call: TRBJ1-2; d_call: -; cdr3_nt: TGTGCCAGCAGCTTTTCCCCAACTAACTATGGCTACACCTTC; cdr3_aa: CASSFSPTNYGYTF
clone_size: few; v_call: TRBV1; j_call: TRBJ2-5; d_call: -; cdr3_nt: TGCATCAGCTTTAGCTGCGCTAGACAAGAGACCCAGTACTTC; cdr3_aa: CISFSCARQETQYF
clone_size: -; v_call: TRBV2; j_call: TRBJ2-7; d_call: TRBD1; cdr3_nt: TGTGCCAGCAGAGCCCGGGACAGGGGGTACGAGCAGTACTTC; cdr3_aa: CASRARDRGYEQYF
clone_size: -; v_call: TRBV14; j_call: TRBJ2-7; d_call: -; cdr3_nt: TGTGCCAGCAGCCAAGCACCGGGACTGGACCTCTACGAGCAGTACTTC; cdr3_aa: CASSQAPGLDLYEQYF
clone_size: -; v_call: TRBV5-1; j_call: TRBJ2-1; d_call: TRBD2; cdr3_nt: TGCGCCAGCAGCTCGGGACTAGACTCCTACAATGAGCAGTTCTTC; cdr3_aa: CASSSGLDSYNEQFF
clone_size: -; v_call: TRBV27; j_call: TRBJ1-3; d_call: -; cdr3_nt: TGTGCCAGCAGAGGGGCATCGGGAAACACCATATATTTT; cdr3_aa: CASRGASGNTIYF